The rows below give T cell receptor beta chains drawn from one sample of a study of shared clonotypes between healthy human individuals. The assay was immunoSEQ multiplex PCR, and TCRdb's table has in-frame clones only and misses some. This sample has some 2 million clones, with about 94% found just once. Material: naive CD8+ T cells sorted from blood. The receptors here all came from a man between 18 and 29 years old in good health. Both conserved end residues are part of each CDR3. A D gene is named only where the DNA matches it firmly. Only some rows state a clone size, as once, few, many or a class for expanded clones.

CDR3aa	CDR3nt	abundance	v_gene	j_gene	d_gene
CSGTGREYEQYF	TGCAGCGGTACGGGCAGGGAGTACGAGCAGTACTTC	-	TRBV29-1	TRBJ2-7	-
CASSLGTQETQYF	TGTGCCAGCAGCTTAGGTACCCAAGAGACCCAGTACTTC	few	TRBV13	TRBJ2-5	-
CASSQAIADSTDTQYF	TGCGCCAGCAGCCAAGCGATAGCAGATAGCACAGATACGCAGTATTTT	-	TRBV4-3	TRBJ2-3	-
CASSERTGPGNTIYF	TGTGCCAGCAGTGAACGGACAGGGCCTGGAAACACCATATATTTT	-	TRBV25-1	TRBJ1-3	TRBD1
CASSQGVNDGYTF	TGTGCCAGCTCACAAGGGGTGAATGATGGCTACACCTTC	-	TRBV18	TRBJ1-2	-
CASSPSVGSSYNEQFF	TGTGCCAGCAGTCCCTCTGTGGGGAGCTCCTACAATGAGCAGTTCTTC	-	TRBV6-6	TRBJ2-1	-
CASSQELAGVEQYF	TGCGCCAGCAGCCAAGAACTAGCGGGAGTCGAGCAGTACTTC	-	TRBV4-3	TRBJ2-7	TRBD2
CASSGRVGDYNEQFF	TGTGCCAGCAGTGGCCGGGTCGGAGATTACAATGAGCAGTTCTTC	-	TRBV6-1	TRBJ2-1	-
CASSDGTGGASPLHF	TGTGCCAGCAGTGACGGGACAGGGGGTGCCTCACCCCTCCACTTT	once	TRBV6-4	TRBJ1-6	TRBD1
CASSIFLGGFGTEAFF	TGTGCCAGTAGTATCTTCCTTGGGGGGTTTGGCACTGAAGCTTTCTTT	-	TRBV19	TRBJ1-1	-
CAWSVWGSSTDTQYF	TGTGCCTGGAGTGTTTGGGGTTCTAGCACAGATACGCAGTATTTT	-	TRBV30	TRBJ2-3	-
CASSYGTATYEQYF	TGTGCCAGCAGCTACGGGACTGCCACCTACGAGCAGTACTTC	-	TRBV11-2	TRBJ2-7	-
CASSFLGERGYNSPLHF	TGTGCCAGCAGCTTCCTTGGGGAGCGGGGCTATAATTCACCCCTCCACTTT	-	TRBV7-8	TRBJ1-6	-
CASSLGSGYNEQFF	TGTGCCAGCAGTTTAGGGTCTGGGTACAATGAGCAGTTCTTC	-	TRBV28	TRBJ2-1	-
CASSLTQGARQPQHF	TGTGCCAGCAGTTTAACACAGGGGGCACGGCAGCCCCAGCATTTT	-	TRBV28	TRBJ1-5	TRBD1
CASSSTGGGSEAFF	TGTGCCAGTAGTTCGACAGGAGGAGGCTCTGAAGCTTTCTTT	-	TRBV19	TRBJ1-1	-
CASSVAGGPDTQYF	TGTGCCAGCAGCGTAGCGGGGGGGCCAGATACGCAGTATTTT	-	TRBV9	TRBJ2-3	TRBD2
CAIRDTSGGANVLTF	TGTGCCATCAGGGACACCTCTGGTGGGGCCAACGTCCTGACTTTC	-	TRBV10-3	TRBJ2-6	-
CASSPGGPGGSSNQPQHF	TGTGCCAGCAGCCCAGGGGGCCCCGGGGGGTCGAGCAATCAGCCCCAGCATTTT	-	TRBV5-8	TRBJ1-5	TRBD1
CASSQSITDLLYEQYF	TGCGCCAGCAGTCAATCTATCACGGACCTACTCTACGAGCAGTACTTC	once	TRBV23-1	TRBJ2-7	-
CASSTYRPTGDTVNGYTF	TGTGCCAGCAGCACTTACCGACCGACAGGGGATACGGTTAATGGCTACACCTTC	-	TRBV28	TRBJ1-2	TRBD1
CASSELIGTLYNNQPQHF	TGTGCCAGCAGTGAACTCATTGGGACACTGTATAACAATCAGCCCCAGCATTTT	-	TRBV6-1	TRBJ1-5	-
CASSEATGMGTEAFF	TGTGCCAGCAGTGAAGCTACAGGGATGGGCACTGAAGCTTTCTTT	-	TRBV2	TRBJ1-1	-
CASSPGTSTYEQYF	TGCGCCAGCAGCCCCGGGACTAGCACCTACGAGCAGTACTTC	-	TRBV4-1	TRBJ2-7	TRBD2
CASSFQGASDPEAFF	TGTGCCAGCAGCTTTCAGGGGGCATCTGATCCTGAAGCTTTCTTT	-	TRBV9	TRBJ1-1	TRBD1
CASSFGLAGGLLDTQYF	TGTGCCAGCAGCTTTGGACTAGCGGGGGGGCTCCTAGATACGCAGTATTTT	-	TRBV5-8	TRBJ2-3	TRBD2
CASSRGLAGGPGYNEQFF	TGCGCCAGCAGCCGGGGACTAGCGGGAGGGCCTGGCTACAATGAGCAGTTCTTC	-	TRBV4-1	TRBJ2-1	TRBD2
CASSVGQGTDTQYF	TGTGCCAGCAGCGTCGGACAGGGCACAGATACGCAGTATTTT	-	TRBV7-9	TRBJ2-3	TRBD1
CAISPDSLFGDTQYF	TGTGCCATCAGCCCAGACTCCTTATTTGGGGATACGCAGTATTTT	-	TRBV10-3	TRBJ2-3	-
CASSFGGEAFF	TGTGCCAGCAGCTTTGGCGGTGAAGCTTTCTTT	-	TRBV5-4	TRBJ1-1	-
CASSPGVGQTYEQYF	TGCGCCAGCAGCCCAGGGGTGGGACAGACCTACGAGCAGTACTTC	-	TRBV4-3	TRBJ2-7	TRBD1
CAWSSPPNNEKLFF	TGTGCCTGGAGTTCCCCACCGAATAATGAAAAACTGTTTTTT	-	TRBV30	TRBJ1-4	-
CASSVQGYGYTF	TGTGCCAGCAGCGTACAGGGGTATGGCTACACCTTC	-	TRBV9	TRBJ1-2	-
CASSSGPASSYEQYF	TGTGCCAGCAGCTCCGGACCGGCGAGCTCCTACGAGCAGTACTTC	-	TRBV7-9	TRBJ2-7	-
CASSIMVLAWDTDTQYF	TGTGCCAGTAGTATAATGGTTCTAGCGTGGGACACAGATACGCAGTATTTT	-	TRBV19	TRBJ2-3	-
CASSLSGDDDEQYF	TGTGCCAGCAGCTTGAGCGGGGACGACGACGAGCAGTACTTC	-	TRBV11-1	TRBJ2-7	TRBD2
CASSVGGDTSYEQYF	TGTGCCAGCAGCGTAGGCGGGGATACCTCCTACGAGCAGTACTTC	-	TRBV9	TRBJ2-7	-
CASGSEAGWPQHF	TGTGCTAGTGGTTCAGAGGCAGGCTGGCCCCAGCATTTT	-	TRBV12-5	TRBJ1-5	-